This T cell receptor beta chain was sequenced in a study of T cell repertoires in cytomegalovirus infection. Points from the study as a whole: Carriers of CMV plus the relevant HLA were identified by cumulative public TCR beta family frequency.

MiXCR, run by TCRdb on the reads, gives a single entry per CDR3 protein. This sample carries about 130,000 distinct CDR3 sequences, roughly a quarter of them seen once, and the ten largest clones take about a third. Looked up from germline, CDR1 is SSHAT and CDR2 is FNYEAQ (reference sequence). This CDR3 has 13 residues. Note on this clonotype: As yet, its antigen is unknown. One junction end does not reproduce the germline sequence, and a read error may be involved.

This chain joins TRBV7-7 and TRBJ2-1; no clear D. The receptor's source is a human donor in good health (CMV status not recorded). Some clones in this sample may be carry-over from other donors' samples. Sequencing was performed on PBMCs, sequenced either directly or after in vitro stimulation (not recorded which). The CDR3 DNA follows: TGTGCTAGCAGCTTGTCGGCTTTCAATGAGCAGTTCTTC. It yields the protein CASSLSAFNEQFF.